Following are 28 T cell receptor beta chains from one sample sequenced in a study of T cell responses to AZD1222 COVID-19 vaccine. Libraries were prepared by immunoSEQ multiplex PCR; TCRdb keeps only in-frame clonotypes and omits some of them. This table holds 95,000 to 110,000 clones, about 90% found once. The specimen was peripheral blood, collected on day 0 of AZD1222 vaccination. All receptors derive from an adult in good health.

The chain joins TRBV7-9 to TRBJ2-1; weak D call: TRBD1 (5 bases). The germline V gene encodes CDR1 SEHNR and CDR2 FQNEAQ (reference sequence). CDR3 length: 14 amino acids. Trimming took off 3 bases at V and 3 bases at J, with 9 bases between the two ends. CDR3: CASSFAGYYNEQFF. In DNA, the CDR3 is TGTGCCAGCAGCTTCGCAGGGTACTACAATGAGCAGTTCTTC.

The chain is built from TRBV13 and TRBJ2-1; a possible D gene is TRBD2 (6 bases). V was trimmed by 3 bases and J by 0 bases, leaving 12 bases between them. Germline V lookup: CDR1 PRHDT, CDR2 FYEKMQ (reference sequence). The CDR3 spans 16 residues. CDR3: CASSFDGRSSYNEQFF. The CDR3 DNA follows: TGTGCCAGCAGCTTTGACGGGAGAAGCTCCTACAATGAGCAGTTCTTC.

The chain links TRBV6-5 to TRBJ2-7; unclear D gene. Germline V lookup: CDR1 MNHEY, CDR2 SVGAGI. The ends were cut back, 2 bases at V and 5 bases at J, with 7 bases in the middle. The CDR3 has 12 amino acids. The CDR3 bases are TGTGCCAGCAGTTACGGTGACCACGAGCAGTACTTC. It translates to CASSYGDHEQYF.

Here the CDR3 DNA reads TGTGCCAGCAGCGTTCAACAGGGGGTGTCTGGAAACACCATATATTTT. This gives the protein CASSVQQGVSGNTIYF. The chain joins TRBV7-8 to TRBJ1-3, with 8 bases fitting TRBD1. Germline loops: CDR1 SGHVS, CDR2 FQNEAQ. V lost 5 bases to trimming and J lost 1 base; unmatched junction nucleotides: 7. The CDR3 length is 16 residues.

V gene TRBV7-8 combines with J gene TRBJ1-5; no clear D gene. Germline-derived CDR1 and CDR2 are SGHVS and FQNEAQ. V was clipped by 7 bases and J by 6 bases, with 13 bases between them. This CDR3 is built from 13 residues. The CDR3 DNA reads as TGTGCCAGCACCGGACGGGCTGGTCAGCCCCAGCATTTT. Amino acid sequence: CASTGRAGQPQHF. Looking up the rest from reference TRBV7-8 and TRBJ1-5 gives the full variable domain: GAGVSQSPRYKVAKRGQDVALRCDPISGHVSLFWYQQALGQGPEFLTYFQNEAQLDKSGLPSDRFFAERPEGSVSTLKIQRTQQEDSAVYLCASTGRAGQPQHFGDGTRLSIL.

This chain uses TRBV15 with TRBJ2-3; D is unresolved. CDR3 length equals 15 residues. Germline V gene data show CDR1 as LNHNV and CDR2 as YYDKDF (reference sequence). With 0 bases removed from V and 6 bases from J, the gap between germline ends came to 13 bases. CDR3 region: CATSRDRIVTDTQYF. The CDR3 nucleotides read TGTGCCACCAGCAGAGATCGAATAGTAACGGATACGCAGTATTTT.

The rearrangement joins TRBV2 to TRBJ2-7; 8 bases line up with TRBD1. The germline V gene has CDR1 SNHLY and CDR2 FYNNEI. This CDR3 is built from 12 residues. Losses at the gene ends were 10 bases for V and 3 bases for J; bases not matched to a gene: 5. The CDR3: CATSGQGYEQYF. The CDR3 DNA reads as TGTGCCACCTCCGGACAGGGCTACGAGCAGTACTTC.

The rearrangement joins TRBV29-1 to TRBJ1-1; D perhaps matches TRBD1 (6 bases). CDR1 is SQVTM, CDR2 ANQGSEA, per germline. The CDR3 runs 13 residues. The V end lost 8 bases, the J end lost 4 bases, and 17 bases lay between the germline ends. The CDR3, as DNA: TGCAGCTTCCGAGGGGGGGAAGGCACTGAAGCTTTCTTT. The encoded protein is CSFRGGEGTEAFF.

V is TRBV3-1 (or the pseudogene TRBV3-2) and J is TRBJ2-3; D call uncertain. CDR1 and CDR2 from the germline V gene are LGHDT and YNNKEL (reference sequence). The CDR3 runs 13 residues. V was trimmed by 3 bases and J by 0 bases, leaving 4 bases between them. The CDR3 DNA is TGTGCCAGCAGCCAGGCAAGCACAGATACGCAGTATTTT. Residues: CASSQASTDTQYF.

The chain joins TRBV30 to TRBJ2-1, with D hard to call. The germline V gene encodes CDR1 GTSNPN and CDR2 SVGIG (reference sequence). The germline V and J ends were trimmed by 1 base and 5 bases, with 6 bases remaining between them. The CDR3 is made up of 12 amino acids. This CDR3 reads CAWSEPNNEQFF. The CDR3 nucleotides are TGTGCCTGGAGTGAACCAAACAATGAGCAGTTCTTC.

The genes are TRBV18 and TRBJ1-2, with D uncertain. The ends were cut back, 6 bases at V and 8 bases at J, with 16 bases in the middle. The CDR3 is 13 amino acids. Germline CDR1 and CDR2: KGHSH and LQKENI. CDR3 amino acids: CASSPRLFEGYTF. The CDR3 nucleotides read TGTGCCAGCTCTCCTCGCCTTTTTGAGGGCTACACCTTC.

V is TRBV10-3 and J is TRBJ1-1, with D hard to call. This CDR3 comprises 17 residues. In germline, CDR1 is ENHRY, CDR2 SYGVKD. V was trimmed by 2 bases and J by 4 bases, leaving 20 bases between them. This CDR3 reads CAISEPTYSREGTEAFF. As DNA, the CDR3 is TGTGCCATCAGTGAGCCAACCTACTCCCGGGAGGGCACTGAAGCTTTCTTT.

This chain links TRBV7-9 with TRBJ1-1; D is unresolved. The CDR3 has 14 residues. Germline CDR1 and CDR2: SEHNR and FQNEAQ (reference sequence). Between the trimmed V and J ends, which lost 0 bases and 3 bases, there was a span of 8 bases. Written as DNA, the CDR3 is TGTGCCAGCAGCTTAGCCCCAAGTCACACTGAAGCTTTCTTT. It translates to CASSLAPSHTEAFF.

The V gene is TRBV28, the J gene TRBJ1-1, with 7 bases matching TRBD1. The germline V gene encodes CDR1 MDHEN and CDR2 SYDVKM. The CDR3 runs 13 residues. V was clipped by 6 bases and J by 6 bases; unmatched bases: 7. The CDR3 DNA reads TGTGCCAGCAGATCGGGACAGTTAGCTGAAGCTTTCTTT. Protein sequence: CASRSGQLAEAFF. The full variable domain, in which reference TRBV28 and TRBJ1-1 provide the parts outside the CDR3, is DVKVTQSSRYLVKRTGEKVFLECVQDMDHENMFWYRQDPGLGLRLIYFSYDVKMKEKGDIPEGYSVSREKKERFSLILESASTNQTSMYLCASRSGQLAEAFFGQGTRLTVV.

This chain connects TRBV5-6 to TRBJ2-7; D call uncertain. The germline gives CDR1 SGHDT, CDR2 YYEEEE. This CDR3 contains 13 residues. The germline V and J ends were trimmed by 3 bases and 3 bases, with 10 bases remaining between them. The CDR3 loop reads CASSSPDVYEQYF. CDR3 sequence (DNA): TGTGCCAGCAGCTCTCCGGACGTCTACGAGCAGTACTTC. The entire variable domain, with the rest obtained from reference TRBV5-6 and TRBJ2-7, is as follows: DAGVTQSPTHLIKTRGQQVTLRCSPKSGHDTVSWYQQALGQGPQFIFQYYEEEERQRGNFPDRFSGHQFPNYSSELNVNALLLGDSALYLCASSSPDVYEQYFGPGTRLTVT.

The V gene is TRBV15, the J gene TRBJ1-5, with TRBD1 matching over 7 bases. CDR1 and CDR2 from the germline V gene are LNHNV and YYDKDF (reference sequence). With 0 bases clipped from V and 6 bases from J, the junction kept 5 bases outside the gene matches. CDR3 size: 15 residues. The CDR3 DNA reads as TGTGCCACCAGCAGAGATCCAGGGGGTGGTCAGCCCCAGCATTTT. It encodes CATSRDPGGGQPQHF.

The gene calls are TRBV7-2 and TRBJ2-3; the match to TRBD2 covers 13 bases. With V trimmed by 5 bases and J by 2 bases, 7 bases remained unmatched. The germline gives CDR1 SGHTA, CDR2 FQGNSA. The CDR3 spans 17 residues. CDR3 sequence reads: CASSLWTSGSITDTQYF. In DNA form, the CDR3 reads TGTGCCAGCAGCCTTTGGACTAGCGGGAGCATCACAGATACGCAGTATTTT. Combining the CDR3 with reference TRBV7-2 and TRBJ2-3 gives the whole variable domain GAGVSQSPSNKVTEKGKDVELRCDPISGHTALYWYRQSLGQGLEFLIYFQGNSAPDKSGLPSDRFSAERTGGSVSTLTIQRTQQEDSAVYLCASSLWTSGSITDTQYFGPGTRLTVL.

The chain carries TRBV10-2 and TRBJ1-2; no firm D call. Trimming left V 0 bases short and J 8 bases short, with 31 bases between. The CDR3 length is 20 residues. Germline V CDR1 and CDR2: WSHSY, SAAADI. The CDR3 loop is CASSESTTLARTKSLGGYTF. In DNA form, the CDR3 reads TGCGCCAGCAGTGAGTCAACGACCCTTGCTCGGACGAAGAGTTTGGGAGGCTACACCTTC.

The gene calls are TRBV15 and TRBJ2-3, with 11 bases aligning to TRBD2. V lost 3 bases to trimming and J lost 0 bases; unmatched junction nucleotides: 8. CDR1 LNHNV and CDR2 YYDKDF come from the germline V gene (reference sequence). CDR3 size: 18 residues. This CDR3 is CATSSRGGTSGSTDTQYF. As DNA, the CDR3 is TGTGCCACCAGCAGCCGAGGAGGGACTAGCGGTAGCACAGATACGCAGTATTTT.

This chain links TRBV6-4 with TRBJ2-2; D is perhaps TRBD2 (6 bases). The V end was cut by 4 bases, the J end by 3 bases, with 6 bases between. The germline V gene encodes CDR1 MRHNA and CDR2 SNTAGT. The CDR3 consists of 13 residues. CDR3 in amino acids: CASSAGDTGELFF. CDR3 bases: TGTGCCAGCAGTGCGGGAGACACCGGGGAGCTGTTTTTT.

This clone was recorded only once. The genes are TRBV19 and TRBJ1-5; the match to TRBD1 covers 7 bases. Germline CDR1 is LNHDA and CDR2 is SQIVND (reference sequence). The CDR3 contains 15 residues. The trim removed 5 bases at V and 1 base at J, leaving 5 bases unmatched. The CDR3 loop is CASSPMTGSNQPQHF. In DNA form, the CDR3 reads TGTGCCAGTAGTCCAATGACAGGGAGCAATCAGCCCCAGCATTTT. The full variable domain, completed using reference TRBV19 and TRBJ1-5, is DGGITQSPKYLFRKEGQNVTLSCEQNLNHDAMYWYRQDPGQGLRLIYYSQIVNDFQKGDIAEGYSVSREKKESFPLTVTSAQKNPTAFYLCASSPMTGSNQPQHFGDGTRLSIL.

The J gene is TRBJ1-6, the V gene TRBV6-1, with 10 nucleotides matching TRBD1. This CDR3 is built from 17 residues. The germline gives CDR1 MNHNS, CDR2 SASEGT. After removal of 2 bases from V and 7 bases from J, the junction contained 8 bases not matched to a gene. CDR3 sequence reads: CASSEPSTGQGNSPLHF. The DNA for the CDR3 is TGTGCCAGCAGTGAACCTAGTACGGGACAGGGGAATTCACCCCTCCACTTT.

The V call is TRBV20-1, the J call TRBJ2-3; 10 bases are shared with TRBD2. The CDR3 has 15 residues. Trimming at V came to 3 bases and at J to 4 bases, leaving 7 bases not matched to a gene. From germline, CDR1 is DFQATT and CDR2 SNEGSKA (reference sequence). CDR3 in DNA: TGCAGTGCTAGTAATCCTAGCGGGAGTTCAGATACGCAGTATTTT. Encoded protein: CSASNPSGSSDTQYF.

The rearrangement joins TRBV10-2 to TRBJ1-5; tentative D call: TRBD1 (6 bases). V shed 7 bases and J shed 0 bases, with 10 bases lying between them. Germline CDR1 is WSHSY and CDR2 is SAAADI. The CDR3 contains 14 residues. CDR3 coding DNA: TGCGCCAGCACGGGGGGGGCTAGCAATCAGCCCCAGCATTTT. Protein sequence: CASTGGASNQPQHF.

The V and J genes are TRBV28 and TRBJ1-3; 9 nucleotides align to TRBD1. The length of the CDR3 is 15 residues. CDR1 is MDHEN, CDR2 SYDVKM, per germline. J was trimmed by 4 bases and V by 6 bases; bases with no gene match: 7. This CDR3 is CASRPQGAFGNTIYF. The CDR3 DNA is TGTGCCAGCAGGCCACAGGGGGCGTTCGGAAACACCATATATTTT.

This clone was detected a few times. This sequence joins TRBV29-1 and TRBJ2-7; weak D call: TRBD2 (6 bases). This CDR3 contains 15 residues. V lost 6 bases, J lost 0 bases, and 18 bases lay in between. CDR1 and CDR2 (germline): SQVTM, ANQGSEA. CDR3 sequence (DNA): TGCAGCGTGGAGGGGTTTGGGGAGAGCTCCTACGAGCAGTACTTC. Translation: CSVEGFGESSYEQYF.

The CDR3 loop reads CASSFPLLGQYF. CDR3 in DNA: TGTGCCAGCAGTTTCCCCCTTCTTGGGCAGTACTTC. This sequence joins TRBV6-2 or TRBV6-3 and TRBJ2-7; no clear D gene. The CDR3 sequence is 12 residues long. The V gene's germline CDR1 is MNHEY and CDR2 SVGEGT. V was cut by 4 bases and J by 9 bases, with 13 bases left in between.

The chain's CDR3 is CASSYRDFDNEQFF. The CDR3 nucleotides are TGTGCCAGCAGCTACCGGGACTTCGACAATGAGCAGTTCTTC. The chain is built from TRBV7-8 and TRBJ2-1; a weak D match, TRBD2 (6 bases). Germline V gene sequence: CDR1 SGHVS, CDR2 FQNEAQ. V was pared by 4 bases and J by 5 bases, with 12 bases between. CDR3 size: 14 residues.